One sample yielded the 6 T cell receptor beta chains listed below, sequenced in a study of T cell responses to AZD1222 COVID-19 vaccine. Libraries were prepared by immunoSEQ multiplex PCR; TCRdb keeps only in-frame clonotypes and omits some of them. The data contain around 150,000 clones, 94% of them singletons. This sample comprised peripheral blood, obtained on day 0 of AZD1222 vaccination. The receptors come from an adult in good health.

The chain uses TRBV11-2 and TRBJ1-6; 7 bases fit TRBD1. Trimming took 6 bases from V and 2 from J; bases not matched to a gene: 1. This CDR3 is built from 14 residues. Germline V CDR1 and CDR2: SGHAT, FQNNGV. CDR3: CASSRGPYNSPLHF. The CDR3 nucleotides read TGTGCCAGCAGTAGGGGGCCCTATAATTCACCCCTCCACTTT.

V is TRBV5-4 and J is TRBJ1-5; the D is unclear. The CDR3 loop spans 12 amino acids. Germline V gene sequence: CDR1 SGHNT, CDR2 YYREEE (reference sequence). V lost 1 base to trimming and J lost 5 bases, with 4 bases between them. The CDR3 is CASSLLDQPQHF. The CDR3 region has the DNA TGTGCCAGCAGCTTGTTGGATCAGCCCCAGCATTTT.

As DNA, the CDR3 is TGCAGTGCTAATCGGGAGACCCAGTACTTC. Translation gives CSANRETQYF. This chain joins TRBV20-1 and TRBJ2-5; D is unclear. Germline values: CDR1 DFQATT, CDR2 SNEGSKA (reference sequence). V lost 4 bases to trimming and J lost 5 bases, with 5 bases between them. This CDR3 has 10 residues.

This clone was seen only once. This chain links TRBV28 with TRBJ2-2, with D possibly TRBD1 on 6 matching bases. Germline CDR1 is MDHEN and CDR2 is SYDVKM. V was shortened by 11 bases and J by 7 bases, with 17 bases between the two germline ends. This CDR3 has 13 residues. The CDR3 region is CAGQQGSDGELFF. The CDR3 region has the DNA TGTGCCGGACAACAGGGTTCTGACGGGGAGCTGTTTTTT.

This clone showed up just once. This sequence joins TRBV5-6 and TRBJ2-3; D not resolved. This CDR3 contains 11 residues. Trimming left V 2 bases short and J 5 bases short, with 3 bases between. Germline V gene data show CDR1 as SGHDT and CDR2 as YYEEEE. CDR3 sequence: CASSFGDTQYF. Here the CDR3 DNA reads TGTGCCAGCAGCTTTGGAGATACGCAGTATTTT.

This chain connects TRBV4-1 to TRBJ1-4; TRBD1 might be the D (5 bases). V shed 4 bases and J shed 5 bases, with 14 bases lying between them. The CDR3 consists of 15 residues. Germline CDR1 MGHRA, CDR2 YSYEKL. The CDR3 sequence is CASSLPGTGNEKLFF. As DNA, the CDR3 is TGCGCCAGCAGCCTCCCCGGGACGGGGAATGAAAAACTGTTTTTT.